This TCR beta chain was sequenced during a study of tumor and adjacent non-tumor tissue in lung cancer. Study-wide background: Patients were aged roughly 30 to 76, 9 to 10 men and about five women, stage I to III. On average, productive TCRbeta reads reached about 4.17 million per sample. Study findings and constraints: Tumor repertoires had a smaller top 100 clone share than normal lung. Significantly higher TCR diversity was found in tumor than normal lung.

This clonotype has only one observation. Its target is unknown. Since the CDR3 does not end with the conserved phenylalanine or tryptophan, this likely comes from a read error. TCRbeta libraries were built with three rounds of nested PCR, modified from ARM-PCR. TCRdb re-derived calls from the multiplex PCR reads in MiXCR, one entry per CDR3 protein. The table includes about 75,000 distinct CDR3 sequences, about two thirds detected once. The template was RNA from unsorted bulk tissue. Distant lung tissue was collected more than 3 cm away from the tumor edge. This clonotype was sampled from a woman in her fifties or sixties with non-small cell lung cancer. The material sequenced was distant non-tumor lung tissue.

The CDR3 DNA follows: TGCAGCGCTGAACGGGCGGGAAAGCAGTTCCTC. This encodes CSAERAGKQFL. The chain employs TRBV29-1 and TRBJ2-1; D might be TRBD2 (6 bases). The germline V gene has CDR1 SQVTM and CDR2 ANQGSEA. CDR3 length: 11 amino acids.